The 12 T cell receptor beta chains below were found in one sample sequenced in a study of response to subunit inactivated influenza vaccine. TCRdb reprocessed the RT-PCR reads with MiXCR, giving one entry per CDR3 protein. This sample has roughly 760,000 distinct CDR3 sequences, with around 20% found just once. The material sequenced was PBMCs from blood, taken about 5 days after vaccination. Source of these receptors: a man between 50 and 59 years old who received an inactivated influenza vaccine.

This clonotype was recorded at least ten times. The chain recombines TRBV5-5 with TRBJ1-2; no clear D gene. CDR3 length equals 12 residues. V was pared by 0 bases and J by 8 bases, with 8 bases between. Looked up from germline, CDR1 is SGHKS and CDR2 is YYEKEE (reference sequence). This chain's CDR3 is CASSLEGGGYTF. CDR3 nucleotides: TGTGCCAGCAGCTTGGAGGGTGGCGGCTACACCTTC.

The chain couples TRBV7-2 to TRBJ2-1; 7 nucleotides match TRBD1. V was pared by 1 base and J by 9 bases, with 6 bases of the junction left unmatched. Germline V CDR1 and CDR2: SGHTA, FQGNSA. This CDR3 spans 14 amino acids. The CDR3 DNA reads TGTGCCAGCAGCTTAGAGGGGGCAGGCCCTGAGCAGTTCTTC. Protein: CASSLEGAGPEQFF.

The CDR3, as DNA: TGCGCCAGCAGCGAAAGCGGGACAGCCACAGATACGCAGTATTTT. Residues: CASSESGTATDTQYF. V is TRBV10-1 and J is TRBJ2-3; either TRBD1 or TRBD2 may fit D (7 bases each). Trimming took 6 bases from V and 2 from J, leaving 15 bases between them. This CDR3 is 15 amino acids long. Germline values: CDR1 WNHNN, CDR2 SYGVQD (reference sequence).

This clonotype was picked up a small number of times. CDR3 DNA sequence: TGCAGTGCTAGAGATGCGGGGCGCGGAGATACGCAGTATTTT. Amino acids: CSARDAGRGDTQYF. This sequence joins TRBV20-1 and TRBJ2-3, with a weak D call TRBD2 (6 bases). The ends were cut back, 0 bases at V and 5 bases at J, with 12 bases in the middle. The CDR3 runs to 14 residues. CDR1 is DFQATT, CDR2 SNEGSKA, per germline (reference sequence).

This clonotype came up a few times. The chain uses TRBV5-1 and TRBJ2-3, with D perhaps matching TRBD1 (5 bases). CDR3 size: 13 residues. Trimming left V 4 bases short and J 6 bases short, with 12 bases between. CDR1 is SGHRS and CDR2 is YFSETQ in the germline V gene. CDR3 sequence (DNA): TGCGCCAGCAGCGGAGCAGGGTCGGATACGCAGTATTTT. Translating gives CASSGAGSDTQYF.

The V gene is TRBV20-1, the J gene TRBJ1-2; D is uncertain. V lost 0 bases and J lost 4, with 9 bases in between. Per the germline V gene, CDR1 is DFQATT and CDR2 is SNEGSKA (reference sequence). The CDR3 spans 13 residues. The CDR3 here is CSARESTSYGYTF. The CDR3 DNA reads TGCAGTGCTAGAGAAAGTACCTCCTATGGCTACACCTTC.

CDR3: CATTGPEGAQHF. CDR3 coding DNA: TGTGCCACCACAGGCCCGGAGGGGGCCCAGCATTTT. This chain links TRBV6-5 with TRBJ1-5; TRBD1 is a possible D gene (6 bases). CDR3 length: 12 amino acids. CDR1 is MNHEY and CDR2 is SVGAGI in the germline V gene. Trimming pared 10 bases from V and 11 bases from J, leaving 18 bases between.

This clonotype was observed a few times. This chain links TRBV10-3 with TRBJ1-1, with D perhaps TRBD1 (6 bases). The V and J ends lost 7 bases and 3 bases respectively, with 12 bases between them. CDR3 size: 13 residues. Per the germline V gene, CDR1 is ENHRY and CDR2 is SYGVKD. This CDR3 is CAIKRGLDTEAFF. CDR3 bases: TGTGCCATCAAACGGGGGCTAGACACTGAAGCTTTCTTT.

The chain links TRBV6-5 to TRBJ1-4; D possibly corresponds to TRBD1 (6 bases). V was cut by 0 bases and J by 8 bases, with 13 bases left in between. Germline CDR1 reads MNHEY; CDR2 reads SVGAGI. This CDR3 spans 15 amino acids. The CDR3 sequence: CASSYSPGAVEKLFF. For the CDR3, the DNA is TGTGCCAGCAGTTACTCCCCGGGGGCGGTGGAAAAACTGTTTTTT.

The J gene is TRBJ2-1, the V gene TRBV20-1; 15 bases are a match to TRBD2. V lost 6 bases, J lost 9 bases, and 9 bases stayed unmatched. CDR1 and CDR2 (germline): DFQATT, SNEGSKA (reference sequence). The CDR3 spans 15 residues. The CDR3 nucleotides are TGCAGTGCGGGACTAGCGGGGGGACGAATCCCTGAGCAGTTCTTC. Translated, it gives CSAGLAGGRIPEQFF.

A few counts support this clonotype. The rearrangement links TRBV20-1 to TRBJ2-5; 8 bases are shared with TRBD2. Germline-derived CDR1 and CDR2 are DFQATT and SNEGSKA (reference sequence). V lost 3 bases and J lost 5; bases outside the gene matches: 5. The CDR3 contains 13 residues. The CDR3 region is CSAREGLGETQYF. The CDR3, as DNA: TGCAGTGCTAGGGAGGGACTAGGGGAGACCCAGTACTTC.

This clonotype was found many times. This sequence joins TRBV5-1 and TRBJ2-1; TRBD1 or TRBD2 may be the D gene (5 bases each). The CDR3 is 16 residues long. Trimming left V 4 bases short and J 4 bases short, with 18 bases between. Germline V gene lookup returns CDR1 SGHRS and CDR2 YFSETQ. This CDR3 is CASSPIGDGAYNEQFF. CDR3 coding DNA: TGCGCCAGCAGCCCCATCGGGGACGGTGCATACAATGAGCAGTTCTTC.